Listed below are T cell receptor beta chains from one sample, sequenced in a study of blood T cell repertoires in COVID-19. Repertoires were generated with immunoSEQ multiplex PCR, while TCRdb's copy carries only in-frame clones and drops some. The sample lists about 140,000 clones, approximately 87% occurring once. Sequenced input: peripheral blood. The receptors were sampled from a man aged 50-60 years who had recovered from COVID-19. The CDR3 runs from the conserved cysteine through the conserved F or W. The order of the fields is J gene, clone size, D gene, V gene, CDR3 DNA, CDR3 protein. D genes are given only for firm matches. Some rows mark clone size as missing; the rest say once, few, many or name a class of expanded clone.

j_call: TRBJ2-5
clone_size: NA
d_call: NA
v_call: TRBV6-2/TRBV6-3
cdr3_nt: TGTGCCAGCAGTCTCGATTCAGGGTCCGCAGAGACCCAGTACTTC
cdr3_aa: CASSLDSGSAETQYF

j_call: TRBJ1-2
clone_size: NA
d_call: NA
v_call: TRBV19
cdr3_nt: TGTGCCAGTACCTCGGTATGGGTTAACGTACAACAGAACTATGGCTACACCTTC
cdr3_aa: CASTSVWVNVQQNYGYTF

j_call: TRBJ2-5
clone_size: NA
d_call: NA
v_call: TRBV7-8
cdr3_nt: TGTGCCAGCAGCTTTATCGGGGTTCGAGGGACCCAGTACTTC
cdr3_aa: CASSFIGVRGTQYF

j_call: TRBJ1-1
clone_size: few
d_call: NA
v_call: TRBV6-2/TRBV6-3
cdr3_nt: TGTGCCAGCAGTTACCGGACAGCAGCAAACACTGAAGCTTTCTTT
cdr3_aa: CASSYRTAANTEAFF

j_call: TRBJ1-2
clone_size: NA
d_call: NA
v_call: TRBV6-2/TRBV6-3
cdr3_nt: TGTGCCAGCAGTTACTCGTTAGGCGGCGTGGGCTACACCTTC
cdr3_aa: CASSYSLGGVGYTF

j_call: TRBJ2-7
clone_size: few
d_call: TRBD1
v_call: TRBV28
cdr3_nt: TGTGCCAGCAGTTTAAGGACAGGGGGGCAGTACTTC
cdr3_aa: CASSLRTGGQYF

j_call: TRBJ2-4
clone_size: NA
d_call: NA
v_call: TRBV19
cdr3_nt: TGTGCCAGTAGTATAAGGGGTGGGCAAGAGAAAAACATTCAGTACTTC
cdr3_aa: CASSIRGGQEKNIQYF

j_call: TRBJ1-2
clone_size: NA
d_call: NA
v_call: TRBV4-3
cdr3_nt: TGCGCCAGCAGCCAAGCCGTCCGAGCCAATAACTATGGCTACACCTTC
cdr3_aa: CASSQAVRANNYGYTF

j_call: TRBJ2-5
clone_size: NA
d_call: TRBD1
v_call: TRBV4-3
cdr3_nt: TGCGCCAGCAGCCAAGGTCCCAGACAGGGGCAAGAGACCCAGTACTTC
cdr3_aa: CASSQGPRQGQETQYF

j_call: TRBJ2-1
clone_size: NA
d_call: NA
v_call: TRBV2
cdr3_nt: TGTGCCAGCACCCCCTGGGGGGGGGCCGGGAATGAGCAGTTCTTC
cdr3_aa: CASTPWGGAGNEQFF

j_call: TRBJ1-1
clone_size: NA
d_call: TRBD1
v_call: TRBV7-2
cdr3_nt: TGTGCCAGCAGTATTGCAGGGGGCCCCACTGAAGCTTTCTTT
cdr3_aa: CASSIAGGPTEAFF

j_call: TRBJ1-5
clone_size: NA
d_call: TRBD1
v_call: TRBV30
cdr3_nt: TGTGCCTGGAGTGTACAGGGGGATCAGCCCCAGCATTTT
cdr3_aa: CAWSVQGDQPQHF

j_call: TRBJ1-1
clone_size: NA
d_call: NA
v_call: TRBV5-1
cdr3_nt: TGCGCCAGCAGCTTGGATGGGGGCGACTTGAACACTGAAGCTTTCTTT
cdr3_aa: CASSLDGGDLNTEAFF

j_call: TRBJ2-3
clone_size: NA
d_call: TRBD2
v_call: TRBV7-6
cdr3_nt: TGTGCCAGCAGCTTAGGGACTAGTGGCGATACGCAGTATTTT
cdr3_aa: CASSLGTSGDTQYF

j_call: TRBJ2-2
clone_size: NA
d_call: NA
v_call: TRBV5-4
cdr3_nt: TGTGCCAGCAGCTCCGGAGGGGGCATGTACACCGGGGAGCTGTTTTTT
cdr3_aa: CASSSGGGMYTGELFF

j_call: TRBJ1-5
clone_size: NA
d_call: NA
v_call: TRBV18
cdr3_nt: TGTGCCAGCTCACCAAGGACTTCTACGGGCAATCAGCCCCAGCATTTT
cdr3_aa: CASSPRTSTGNQPQHF

j_call: TRBJ2-7
clone_size: NA
d_call: TRBD1
v_call: TRBV7-2
cdr3_nt: TGTGCCAGCAGCTTAATTTGGTCAGGGGGAGACTACGAGCAGTACTTC
cdr3_aa: CASSLIWSGGDYEQYF

j_call: TRBJ1-1
clone_size: few
d_call: TRBD1
v_call: TRBV27
cdr3_nt: TGTGCCAGCAGTACCAGGGACAGGAACACTGAAGCTTTCTTT
cdr3_aa: CASSTRDRNTEAFF

j_call: TRBJ1-1
clone_size: few
d_call: TRBD1
v_call: TRBV7-2
cdr3_nt: TGTGCCAGCAGCTCGGGACAGGGGAGTAGGGCTTTCTTT
cdr3_aa: CASSSGQGSRAFF

j_call: TRBJ2-3
clone_size: once
d_call: NA
v_call: TRBV4-1
cdr3_nt: TGCGCCAGCAGCCAAGATCTTACCCAGGGGATCACAGATACGCAGTATTTT
cdr3_aa: CASSQDLTQGITDTQYF

j_call: TRBJ1-1
clone_size: NA
d_call: TRBD1
v_call: TRBV5-6
cdr3_nt: TGTGCCAGCAGCCGGACCCTGACAGGGGGAGCTGAAGCTTTCTTT
cdr3_aa: CASSRTLTGGAEAFF

j_call: TRBJ1-1
clone_size: NA
d_call: TRBD1
v_call: TRBV5-1
cdr3_nt: TGCGCCAGCACACAGGGGGGCACTGAAGCTTTCTTT
cdr3_aa: CASTQGGTEAFF

j_call: TRBJ1-5
clone_size: NA
d_call: NA
v_call: TRBV9
cdr3_nt: TGTGCCAGCAGCGTAGAGGAGGGTCAGCCCCAGCATTTT
cdr3_aa: CASSVEEGQPQHF

j_call: TRBJ1-4
clone_size: NA
d_call: NA
v_call: TRBV10-3
cdr3_nt: TGTGCCATCAACGGAGGGGGGGATGAAAAACTGTTTTTT
cdr3_aa: CAINGGGDEKLFF

j_call: TRBJ2-7
clone_size: NA
d_call: NA
v_call: TRBV11-2
cdr3_nt: TGTGCCAGCAGCTTAGTACTATCTAAGAGCTCCTACGAGCAGTACTTC
cdr3_aa: CASSLVLSKSSYEQYF

j_call: TRBJ2-3
clone_size: once
d_call: TRBD2
v_call: TRBV7-9
cdr3_nt: TGTGCCAGCAGCTTAGATTTGGGACTAGTGTTGGATACGCAGTATTTT
cdr3_aa: CASSLDLGLVLDTQYF

j_call: TRBJ2-2
clone_size: once
d_call: NA
v_call: TRBV7-2
cdr3_nt: TGTGCTAGCAGCCCGACGGGACTTTCGAACACCGGGGAGCTGTTTTTT
cdr3_aa: CASSPTGLSNTGELFF

j_call: TRBJ2-3
clone_size: NA
d_call: NA
v_call: TRBV6-5
cdr3_nt: TGTGCCAGCGCAATATTGGGGGGTGCAGATACGCAGTATTTT
cdr3_aa: CASAILGGADTQYF

j_call: TRBJ2-5
clone_size: NA
d_call: TRBD2
v_call: TRBV18
cdr3_nt: TGTGCCAGCTCACCACCGGGACTAGCGGGGGGGCTATCAGAGACCCAGTACTTC
cdr3_aa: CASSPPGLAGGLSETQYF

j_call: TRBJ2-7
clone_size: NA
d_call: TRBD2
v_call: TRBV9
cdr3_nt: TGTGCCAGCAGCGTAGTTAGCGGGGGAAGCGAGCAGTACTTC
cdr3_aa: CASSVVSGGSEQYF

j_call: TRBJ1-5
clone_size: NA
d_call: NA
v_call: TRBV18
cdr3_nt: TGTGCCAGCTCACCGCAGGGTAATAGCAATCAGCCCCAGCATTTT
cdr3_aa: CASSPQGNSNQPQHF

j_call: TRBJ2-7
clone_size: few
d_call: NA
v_call: TRBV6-2/TRBV6-3
cdr3_nt: TGTGCCAGCAGTGAGGTCAACTACGAGCAGTACTTC
cdr3_aa: CASSEVNYEQYF

j_call: TRBJ1-2
clone_size: NA
d_call: TRBD1
v_call: TRBV6-1
cdr3_nt: TGTGCCAGCAGTGAAGAGGGGGCGGTATCGAACTATGGCTACACCTTC
cdr3_aa: CASSEEGAVSNYGYTF

j_call: TRBJ2-1
clone_size: NA
d_call: NA
v_call: TRBV4-3
cdr3_nt: TGCGCCAGCAGCCAAGAACATACATACAATGAGCAGTTCTTC
cdr3_aa: CASSQEHTYNEQFF

j_call: TRBJ2-5
clone_size: NA
d_call: TRBD1
v_call: TRBV19
cdr3_nt: TGTGCCAGTAAGCGACAGGGGGACGCAGAGACCCAGTACTTC
cdr3_aa: CASKRQGDAETQYF

j_call: TRBJ2-7
clone_size: NA
d_call: TRBD2
v_call: TRBV4-2
cdr3_nt: TGTGCCAGCAGCCAAGGGCGGGCTAGCGGCCTTTACGAGCAGTACTTC
cdr3_aa: CASSQGRASGLYEQYF

j_call: TRBJ2-7
clone_size: NA
d_call: NA
v_call: TRBV3-1/TRBV3-2
cdr3_nt: TGTGCCAGCAGCCTCACGGGGGGCGACGAGCAGTACTTC
cdr3_aa: CASSLTGGDEQYF